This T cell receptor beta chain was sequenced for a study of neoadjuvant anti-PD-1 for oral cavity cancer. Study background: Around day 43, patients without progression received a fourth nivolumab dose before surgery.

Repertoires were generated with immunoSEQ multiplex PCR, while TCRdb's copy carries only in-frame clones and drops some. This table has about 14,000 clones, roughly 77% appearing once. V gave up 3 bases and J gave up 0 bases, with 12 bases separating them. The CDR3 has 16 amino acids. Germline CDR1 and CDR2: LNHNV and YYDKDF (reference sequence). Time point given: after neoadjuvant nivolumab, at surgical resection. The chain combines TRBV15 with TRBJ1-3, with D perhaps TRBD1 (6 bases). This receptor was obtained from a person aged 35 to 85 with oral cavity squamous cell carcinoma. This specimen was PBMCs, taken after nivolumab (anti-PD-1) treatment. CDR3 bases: TGTGCCACCAGCAGGCCCCAACAGGGCTCTGGAAACACCATATATTTT. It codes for CATSRPQQGSGNTIYF.